The T cell receptor (beta chain) described here comes from a study of shared clonotypes between healthy human individuals. Study-level results: It was observed that roughly 5% of naive CD4 clonotypes were shared across a few donors.

About 30,000 T cell genomes, or roughly 180 ng DNA, went into the sorted-subset replicate PCRs. The repertoire was sequenced with immunoSEQ multiplex PCR; TCRdb's copy has only in-frame clones and lacks some. The table shows over a million clones, with roughly 96% occurring only once. Germline CDR1 reads SGHRS; CDR2 reads YFSETQ. The CDR3 contains 21 residues. Trimming left V 0 bases short and J 2 bases short, with 24 bases between. Concerning this clone: Its antigen is currently unknown.

The receptor's source is a man under 40 in good health. The rearrangement uses TRBV5-1 and TRBJ2-6, with a weak D call TRBD2 (6 bases). The sample was naive CD4+ T cells sorted from blood. This sample's subset: CD45RA+ positively selected. The CDR3 loop reads CASSLAKDLRGPSPGANVLTF. The CDR3, as DNA: TGCGCCAGCAGCTTGGCCAAGGATCTGCGGGGACCTTCACCTGGGGCCAACGTCCTGACTTTC.